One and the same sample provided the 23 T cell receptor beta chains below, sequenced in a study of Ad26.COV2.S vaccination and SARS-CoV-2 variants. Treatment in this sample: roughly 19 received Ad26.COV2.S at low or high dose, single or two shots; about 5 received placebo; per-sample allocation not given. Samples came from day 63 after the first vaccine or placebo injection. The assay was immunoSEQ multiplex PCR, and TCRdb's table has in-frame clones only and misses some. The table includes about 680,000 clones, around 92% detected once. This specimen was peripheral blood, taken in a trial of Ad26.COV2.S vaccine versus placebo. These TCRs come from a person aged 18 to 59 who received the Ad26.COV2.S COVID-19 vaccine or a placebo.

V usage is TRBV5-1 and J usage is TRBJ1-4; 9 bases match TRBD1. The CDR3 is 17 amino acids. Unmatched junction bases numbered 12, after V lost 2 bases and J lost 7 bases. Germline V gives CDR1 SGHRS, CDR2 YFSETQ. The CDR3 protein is CASSLVPGQGSSEKLFF. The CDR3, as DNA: TGCGCCAGCAGCTTAGTCCCGGGACAGGGTTCAAGTGAAAAACTGTTTTTT.

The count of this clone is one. In DNA, the CDR3 is TGTGCCAGCAGCTTGGGGGAAAAACTGTTTTTT. Encoded protein: CASSLGEKLFF. This chain links TRBV5-6 with TRBJ1-4; D ambiguous. CDR1 is SGHDT, CDR2 YYEEEE, per germline. V was shortened by 0 bases and J by 8 bases, with 2 bases between the two germline ends. The CDR3 extends over 11 amino acids.

As DNA, the CDR3 is TGTGCCAGCAGCCAAGACGCCGTAGGGGGGGGCATTCAGTACTTC. It specifies CASSQDAVGGGIQYF. V and J are TRBV3-1 (or the pseudogene TRBV3-2) and TRBJ2-4; D is possibly TRBD2 (7 bases). With 0 bases removed from V and 9 bases from J, the gap between germline ends came to 15 bases. Germline V gene lookup returns CDR1 LGHDT and CDR2 YNNKEL (reference sequence). The CDR3 spans 15 residues.

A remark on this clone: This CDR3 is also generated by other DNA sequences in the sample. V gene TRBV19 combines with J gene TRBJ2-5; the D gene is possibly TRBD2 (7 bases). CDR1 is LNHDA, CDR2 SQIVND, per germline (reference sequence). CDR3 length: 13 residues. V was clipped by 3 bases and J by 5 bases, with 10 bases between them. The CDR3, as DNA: TGTGCCAGTAGTATCAGGGGAGGGGAGACCCAGTACTTC. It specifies CASSIRGGETQYF.

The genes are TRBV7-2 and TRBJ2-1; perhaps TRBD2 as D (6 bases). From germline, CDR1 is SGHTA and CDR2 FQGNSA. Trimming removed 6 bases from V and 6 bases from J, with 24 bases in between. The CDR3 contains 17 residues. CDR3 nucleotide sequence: TGTGCCAGCAGTCTTCCTAAAGAGCGGGTATACGCCAATGAGCAGTTCTTC. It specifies CASSLPKERVYANEQFF.

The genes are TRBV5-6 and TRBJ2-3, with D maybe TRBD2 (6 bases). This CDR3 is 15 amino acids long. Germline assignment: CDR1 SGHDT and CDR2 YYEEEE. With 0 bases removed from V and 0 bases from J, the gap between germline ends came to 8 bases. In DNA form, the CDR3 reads TGTGCCAGCAGCTTGGCGGCGGGGAGCACAGATACGCAGTATTTT. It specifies CASSLAAGSTDTQYF.

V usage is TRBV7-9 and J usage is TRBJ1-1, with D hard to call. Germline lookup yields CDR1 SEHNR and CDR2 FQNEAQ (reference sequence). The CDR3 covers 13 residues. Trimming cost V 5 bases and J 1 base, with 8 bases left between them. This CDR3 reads CASSPDPNTEAFF. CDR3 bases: TGTGCCAGCAGCCCCGACCCGAACACTGAAGCTTTCTTT.

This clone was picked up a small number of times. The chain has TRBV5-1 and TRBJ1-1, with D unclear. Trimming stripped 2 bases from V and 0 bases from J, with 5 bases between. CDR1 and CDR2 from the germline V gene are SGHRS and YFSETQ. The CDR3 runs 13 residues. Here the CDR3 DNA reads TGCGCCAGCAGCTTCGTGATGAACACTGAAGCTTTCTTT. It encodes CASSFVMNTEAFF.

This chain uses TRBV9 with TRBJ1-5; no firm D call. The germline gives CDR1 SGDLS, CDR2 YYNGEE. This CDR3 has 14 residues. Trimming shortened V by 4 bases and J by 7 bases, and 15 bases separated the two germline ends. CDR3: CASSPTGSGQPQHF. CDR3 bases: TGTGCCAGCAGCCCTACCGGGTCCGGACAGCCCCAGCATTTT.

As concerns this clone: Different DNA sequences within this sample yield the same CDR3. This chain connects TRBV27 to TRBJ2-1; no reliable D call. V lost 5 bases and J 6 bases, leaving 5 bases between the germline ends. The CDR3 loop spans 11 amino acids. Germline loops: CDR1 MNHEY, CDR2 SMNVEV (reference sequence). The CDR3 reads CASSPGNEQFF. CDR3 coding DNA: TGTGCCAGCAGTCCTGGCAATGAGCAGTTCTTC.

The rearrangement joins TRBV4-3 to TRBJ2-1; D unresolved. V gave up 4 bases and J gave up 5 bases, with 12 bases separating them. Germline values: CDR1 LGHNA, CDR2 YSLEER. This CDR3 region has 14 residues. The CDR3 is CASSPAAIHNEQFF. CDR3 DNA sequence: TGCGCCAGCAGCCCGGCGGCTATCCACAATGAGCAGTTCTTC.

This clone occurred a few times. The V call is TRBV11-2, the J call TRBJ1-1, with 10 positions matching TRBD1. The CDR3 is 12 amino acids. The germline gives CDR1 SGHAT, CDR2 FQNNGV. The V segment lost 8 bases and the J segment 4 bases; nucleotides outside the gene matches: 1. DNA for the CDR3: TGTGCCAGCGGACAGGGGGTCACTGAAGCTTTCTTT. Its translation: CASGQGVTEAFF.

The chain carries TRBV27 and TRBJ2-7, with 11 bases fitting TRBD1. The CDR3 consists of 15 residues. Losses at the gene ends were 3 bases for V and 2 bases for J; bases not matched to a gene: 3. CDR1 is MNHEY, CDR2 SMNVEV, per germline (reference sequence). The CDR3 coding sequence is TGTGCCAGCAGTTTGGGGACAGGGGGGCCCTACGAGCAGTACTTC. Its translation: CASSLGTGGPYEQYF.

The CDR3 region is CASSQRLAGASNTGELFF. The CDR3, as DNA: TGTGCCAGCAGCCAGAGACTAGCGGGGGCTTCGAACACCGGGGAGCTGTTTTTT. The rearrangement links TRBV4-2 to TRBJ2-2; 12 positions match TRBD2. Germline assignment: CDR1 LGHNA and CDR2 YNFKEQ. The CDR3 spans 18 residues. The V and J ends lost 3 bases and 0 bases, in that order; junction bases with no gene match: 5.

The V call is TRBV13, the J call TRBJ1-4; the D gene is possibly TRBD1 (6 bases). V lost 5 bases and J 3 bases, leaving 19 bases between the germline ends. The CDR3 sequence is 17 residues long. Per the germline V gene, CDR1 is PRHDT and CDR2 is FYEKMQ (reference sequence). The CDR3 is CASSLKSGGTPNEKLFF. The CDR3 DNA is TGTGCCAGCAGCCTGAAGAGCGGCGGGACACCTAATGAAAAACTGTTTTTT.

Here the CDR3 reads CATSRDRRVYEQYF. As DNA, the CDR3 is TGTGCCACCAGCAGAGATAGGCGGGTCTACGAGCAGTACTTC. The chain joins TRBV15 to TRBJ2-7, with D tentatively TRBD2 (5 bases). The length of the CDR3 is 14 residues. Trimming removed 0 bases at V and 3 bases at J, with 9 bases between. Germline CDR1 LNHNV, CDR2 YYDKDF (reference sequence).

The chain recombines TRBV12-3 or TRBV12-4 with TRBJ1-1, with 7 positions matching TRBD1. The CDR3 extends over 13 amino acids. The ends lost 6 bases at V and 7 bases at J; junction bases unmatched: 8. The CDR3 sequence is CASSQGTAREAFF. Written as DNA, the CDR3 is TGTGCCAGCAGCCAGGGGACAGCCCGTGAAGCTTTCTTT.

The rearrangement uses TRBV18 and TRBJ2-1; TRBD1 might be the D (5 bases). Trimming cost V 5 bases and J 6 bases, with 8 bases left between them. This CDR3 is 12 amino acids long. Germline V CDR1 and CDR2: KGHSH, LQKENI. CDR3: CASSIGVNEQFF. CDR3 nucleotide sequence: TGTGCCAGCTCAATAGGGGTCAATGAGCAGTTCTTC.

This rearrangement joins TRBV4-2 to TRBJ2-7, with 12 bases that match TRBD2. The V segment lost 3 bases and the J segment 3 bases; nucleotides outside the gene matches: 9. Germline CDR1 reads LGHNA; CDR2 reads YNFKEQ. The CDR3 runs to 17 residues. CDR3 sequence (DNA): TGTGCCAGCAGCCAGGGCTCCTGGACTAGCGGGGACTACGAGCAGTACTTC. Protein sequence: CASSQGSWTSGDYEQYF.

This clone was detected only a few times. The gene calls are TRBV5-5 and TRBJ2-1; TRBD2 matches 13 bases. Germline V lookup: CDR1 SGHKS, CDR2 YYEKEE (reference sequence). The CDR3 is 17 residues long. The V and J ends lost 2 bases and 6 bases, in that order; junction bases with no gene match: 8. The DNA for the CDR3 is TGTGCCAGCAGCTTTAAGGTCGGACTAGCGGGAGCCAATGAGCAGTTCTTC. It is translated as CASSFKVGLAGANEQFF.

The CDR3 protein is CASSWGQEVSYNSPLHF. The CDR3 coding sequence is TGTGCCAGCAGCTGGGGACAGGAGGTTTCCTATAATTCACCCCTCCACTTT. This chain connects TRBV7-8 to TRBJ1-6, with 8 bases lining up with TRBD1. The CDR3 runs to 17 residues. Germline trimming cut 4 bases from V and 1 base from J; bases unmatched to any gene: 6. CDR1 is SGHVS, CDR2 FQNEAQ, per germline.

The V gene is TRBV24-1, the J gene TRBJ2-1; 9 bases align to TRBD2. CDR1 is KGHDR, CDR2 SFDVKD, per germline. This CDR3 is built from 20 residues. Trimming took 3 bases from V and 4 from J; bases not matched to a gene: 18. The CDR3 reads CATSDPKGGPSGTYYNEQFF. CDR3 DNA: TGTGCCACCAGTGATCCCAAAGGGGGCCCTAGCGGGACCTATTACAATGAGCAGTTCTTC.

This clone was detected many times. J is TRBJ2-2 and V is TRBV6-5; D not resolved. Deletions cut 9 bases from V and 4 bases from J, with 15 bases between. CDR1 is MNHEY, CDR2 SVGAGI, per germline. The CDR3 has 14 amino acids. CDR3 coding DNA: TGTGCCAGTATACAGACACCCAGCACCGGGGAGCTGTTTTTT. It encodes CASIQTPSTGELFF.